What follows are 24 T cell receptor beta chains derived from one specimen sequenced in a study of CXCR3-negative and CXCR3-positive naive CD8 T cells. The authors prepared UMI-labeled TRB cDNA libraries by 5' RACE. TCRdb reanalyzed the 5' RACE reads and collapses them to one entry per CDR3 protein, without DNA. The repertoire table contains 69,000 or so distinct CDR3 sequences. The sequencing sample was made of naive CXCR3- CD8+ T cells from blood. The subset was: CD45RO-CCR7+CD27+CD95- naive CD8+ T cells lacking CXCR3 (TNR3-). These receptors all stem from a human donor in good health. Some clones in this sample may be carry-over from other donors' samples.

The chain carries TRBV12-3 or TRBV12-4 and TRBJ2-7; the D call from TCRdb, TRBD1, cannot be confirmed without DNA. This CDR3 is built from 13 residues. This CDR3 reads CASSPGAGVEQYF.

The CDR3: CASRPDRKTNYGYTF. The chain recombines TRBV12-3 or TRBV12-4 with TRBJ1-2; TCRdb picks TRBD1, but there is no DNA to check that call. The CDR3 is 15 amino acids.

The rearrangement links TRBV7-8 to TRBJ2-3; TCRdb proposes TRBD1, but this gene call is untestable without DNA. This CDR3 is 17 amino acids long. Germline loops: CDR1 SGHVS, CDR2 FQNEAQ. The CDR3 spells CASSSPTGTESTDTQYF.

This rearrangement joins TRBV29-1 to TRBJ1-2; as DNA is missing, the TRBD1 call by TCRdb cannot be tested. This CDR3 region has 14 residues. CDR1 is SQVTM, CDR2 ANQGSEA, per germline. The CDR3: CSVVPEGRIYGYTF.

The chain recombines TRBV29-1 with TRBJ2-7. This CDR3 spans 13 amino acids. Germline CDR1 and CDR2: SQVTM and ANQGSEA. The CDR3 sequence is CSVEDRLSYEQYF.

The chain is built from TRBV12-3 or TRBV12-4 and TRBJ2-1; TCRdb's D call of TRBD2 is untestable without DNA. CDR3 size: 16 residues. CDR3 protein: CASSPGTSGTYNEQFF.

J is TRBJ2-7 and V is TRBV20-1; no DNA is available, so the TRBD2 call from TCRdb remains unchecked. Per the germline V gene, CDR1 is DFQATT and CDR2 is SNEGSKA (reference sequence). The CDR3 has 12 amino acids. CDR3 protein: CSAGGLAYEQYF.

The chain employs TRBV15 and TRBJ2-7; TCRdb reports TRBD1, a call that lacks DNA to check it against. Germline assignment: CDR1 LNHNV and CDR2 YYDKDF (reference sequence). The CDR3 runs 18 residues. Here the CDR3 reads CATSGRTGGLGASYEQYF.

The CDR3 spells CASSLGRTSRPPLHF. The rearrangement uses TRBV13 and TRBJ1-6. Germline CDR1 reads PRHDT; CDR2 reads FYEKMQ (reference sequence). The CDR3 runs to 15 residues. The variable domain in full, with the rest retrieved from reference TRBV13 and TRBJ1-6, is AAGVIQSPRHLIKEKRETATLKCYPIPRHDTVYWYQQGPGQDPQFLISFYEKMQSDKGSIPDRFSAQQFSDYHSELNMSSLELGDSALYFCASSLGRTSRPPLHFGNGTRLTVT.

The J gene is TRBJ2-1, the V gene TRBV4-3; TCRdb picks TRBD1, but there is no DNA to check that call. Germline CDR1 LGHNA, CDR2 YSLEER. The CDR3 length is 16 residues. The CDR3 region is CASSQGGTGGYNEQFF.

The chain's CDR3 is CSVVGGDRGYEQYF. This chain uses TRBV29-1 with TRBJ2-7; without DNA, the TCRdb call of TRBD1 cannot be checked. Germline V lookup: CDR1 SQVTM, CDR2 ANQGSEA. The CDR3 extends over 14 amino acids.

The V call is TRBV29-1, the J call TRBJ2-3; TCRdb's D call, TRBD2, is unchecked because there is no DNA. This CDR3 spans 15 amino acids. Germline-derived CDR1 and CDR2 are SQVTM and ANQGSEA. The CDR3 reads CSVDHEGGFTDTQYF.

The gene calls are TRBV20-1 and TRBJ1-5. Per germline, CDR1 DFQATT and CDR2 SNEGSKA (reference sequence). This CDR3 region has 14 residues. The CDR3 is CSARDRIGNQPQHF.

CDR3 amino acids: CATLGNEVNTEAFF. The genes are TRBV7-9 and TRBJ1-1; with no DNA, the TCRdb D assignment of TRBD1 cannot be verified. The CDR3 is 14 residues long. Germline V gene sequence: CDR1 SEHNR, CDR2 FQNEAQ (reference sequence). Looking up the rest from reference TRBV7-9 and TRBJ1-1 gives the full variable domain: DTGVSQNPRHKITKRGQNVTFRCDPISEHNRLYWYRQTLGQGPEFLTYFQNEAQLEKSRLLSDRFSAERPKGSFSTLEIQRTEQGDSAMYLCATLGNEVNTEAFFGQGTRLTVV.

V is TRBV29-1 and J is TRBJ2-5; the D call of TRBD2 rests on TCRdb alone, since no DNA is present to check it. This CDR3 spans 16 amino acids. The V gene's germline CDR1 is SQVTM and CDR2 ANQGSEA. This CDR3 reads CSVEDRTSGGGETQYF.

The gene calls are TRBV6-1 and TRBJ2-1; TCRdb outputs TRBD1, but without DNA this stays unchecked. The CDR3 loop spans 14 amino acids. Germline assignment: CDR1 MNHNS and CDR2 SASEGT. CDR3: CASKGTGGAGEQFF.

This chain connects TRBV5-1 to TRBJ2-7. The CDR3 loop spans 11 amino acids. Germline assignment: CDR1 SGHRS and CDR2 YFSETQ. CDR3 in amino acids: CASSFLAEQYF.

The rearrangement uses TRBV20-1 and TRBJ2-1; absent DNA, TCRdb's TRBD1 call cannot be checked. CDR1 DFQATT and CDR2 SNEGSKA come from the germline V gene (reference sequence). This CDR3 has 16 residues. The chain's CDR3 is CSARERGGPSYNEQFF.

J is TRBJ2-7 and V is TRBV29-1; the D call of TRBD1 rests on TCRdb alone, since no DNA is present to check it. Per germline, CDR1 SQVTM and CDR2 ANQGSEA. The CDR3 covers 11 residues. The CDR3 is CSVGTAYEQYF.

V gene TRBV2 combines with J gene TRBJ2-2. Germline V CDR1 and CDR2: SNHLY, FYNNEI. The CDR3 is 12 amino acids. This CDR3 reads CASSEAPGELFF. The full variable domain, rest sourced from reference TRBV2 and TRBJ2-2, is EPEVTQTPSHQVTQMGQEVILRCVPISNHLYFYWYRQILGQKVEFLVSFYNNEISEKSEIFDDQFSVERPDGSNFTLKIRSTKLEDSAMYFCASSEAPGELFFGEGSRLTVL.

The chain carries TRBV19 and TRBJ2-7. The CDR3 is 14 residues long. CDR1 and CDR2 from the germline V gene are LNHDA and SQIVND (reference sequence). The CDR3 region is CASSTLGGPYEQYF.

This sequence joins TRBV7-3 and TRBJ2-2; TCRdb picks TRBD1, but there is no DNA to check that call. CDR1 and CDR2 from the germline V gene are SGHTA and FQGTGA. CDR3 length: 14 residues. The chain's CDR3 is CASTETGGVGELFF.

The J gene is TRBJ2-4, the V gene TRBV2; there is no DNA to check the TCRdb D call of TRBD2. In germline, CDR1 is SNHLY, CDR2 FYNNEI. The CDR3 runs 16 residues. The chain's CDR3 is CASSERRGAAKNIQYF. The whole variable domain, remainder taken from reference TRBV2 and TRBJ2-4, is EPEVTQTPSHQVTQMGQEVILRCVPISNHLYFYWYRQILGQKVEFLVSFYNNEISEKSEIFDDQFSVERPDGSNFTLKIRSTKLEDSAMYFCASSERRGAAKNIQYFGAGTRLSVL.

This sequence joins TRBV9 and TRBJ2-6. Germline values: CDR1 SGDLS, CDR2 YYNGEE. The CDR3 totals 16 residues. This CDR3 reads CASSVGALSGANVLTF.